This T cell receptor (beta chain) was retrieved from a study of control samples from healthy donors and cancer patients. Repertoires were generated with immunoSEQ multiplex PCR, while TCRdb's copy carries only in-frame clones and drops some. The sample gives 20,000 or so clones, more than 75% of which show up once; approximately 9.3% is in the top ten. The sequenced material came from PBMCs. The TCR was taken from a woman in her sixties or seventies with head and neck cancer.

The CDR3 region is CASTPKGAGHEKLFF. As DNA, the CDR3 is TGTGCCAGTACTCCAAAGGGGGCCGGTCATGAAAAACTGTTTTTT. The chain couples TRBV19 to TRBJ1-4; 7 bases match TRBD1. CDR3 length: 15 residues. The ends lost 7 bases at V and 6 bases at J; junction bases unmatched: 11. Germline lookup yields CDR1 LNHDA and CDR2 SQIVND (reference sequence).